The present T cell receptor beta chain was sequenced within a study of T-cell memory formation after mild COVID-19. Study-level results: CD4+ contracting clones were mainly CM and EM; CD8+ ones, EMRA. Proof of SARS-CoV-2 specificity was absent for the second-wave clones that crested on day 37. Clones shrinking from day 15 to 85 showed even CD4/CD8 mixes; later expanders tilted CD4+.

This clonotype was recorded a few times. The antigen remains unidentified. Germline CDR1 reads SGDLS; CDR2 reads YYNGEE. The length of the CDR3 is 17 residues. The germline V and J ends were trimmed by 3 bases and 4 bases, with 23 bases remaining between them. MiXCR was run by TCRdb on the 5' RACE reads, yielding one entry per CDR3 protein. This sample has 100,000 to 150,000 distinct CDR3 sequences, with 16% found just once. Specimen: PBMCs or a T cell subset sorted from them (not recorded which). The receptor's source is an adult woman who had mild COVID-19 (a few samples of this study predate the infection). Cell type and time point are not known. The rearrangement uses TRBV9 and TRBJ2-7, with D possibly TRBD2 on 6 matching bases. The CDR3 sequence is CASSGGPGGKNLYEQYF. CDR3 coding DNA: TGTGCCAGCAGCGGCGGCCCCGGCGGGAAAAACCTATACGAGCAGTACTTC.